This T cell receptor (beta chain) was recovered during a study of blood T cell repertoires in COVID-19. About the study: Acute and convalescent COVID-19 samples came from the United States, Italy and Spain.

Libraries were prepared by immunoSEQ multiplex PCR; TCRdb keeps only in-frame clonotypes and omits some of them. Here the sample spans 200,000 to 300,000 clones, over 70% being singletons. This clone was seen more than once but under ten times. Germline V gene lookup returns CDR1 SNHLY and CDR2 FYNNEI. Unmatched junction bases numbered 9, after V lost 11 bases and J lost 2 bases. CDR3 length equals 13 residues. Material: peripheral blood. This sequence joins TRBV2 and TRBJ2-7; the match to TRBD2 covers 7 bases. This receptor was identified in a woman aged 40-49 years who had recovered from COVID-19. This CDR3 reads CAGGRVHPYEQYF. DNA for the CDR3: TGTGCCGGGGGGAGGGTCCACCCCTACGAGCAGTACTTC.